The 5 T cell receptor beta chains presented below share a single source sample, sequenced in a study of response to subunit inactivated influenza vaccine. TCRdb re-called the RT-PCR reads through MiXCR, storing one row per CDR3 protein. The sample holds more than 200,000 distinct CDR3 sequences, 9% to 15% seen once. The sequenced sample was non-naive T cells sorted from PBMCs, obtained approximately 15 days before vaccination. All receptors derive from a man aged 45-65 years who received an inactivated influenza vaccine.

This clonotype was detected ten times or more. This chain links TRBV3-1 with TRBJ2-1; D unclear. The germline V gene has CDR1 LGHDT and CDR2 YNNKEL (reference sequence). V lost 2 bases to trimming and J lost 8 bases, with 13 bases between them. This CDR3 spans 14 amino acids. The CDR3 DNA follows: TGTGCCAGCAGCCAATGGGAAAGGGCACATGAGCAGTTCTTC. Protein: CASSQWERAHEQFF.

Only a few counts were recorded for this clonotype. CDR3 sequence (DNA): TGTGCCAGCAGTTACGACGGGGGACTCCCACGAGAGGAGTACTTC. Translating gives CASSYDGGLPREEYF. This rearrangement joins TRBV6-5 to TRBJ2-7, with D perhaps TRBD2 (6 bases). This CDR3 contains 15 residues. Germline V CDR1 and CDR2: MNHEY, SVGAGI. V was cut by 2 bases and J by 11 bases, with 22 bases left in between.

This clonotype showed up just a few times. CDR3 bases: TGTGCTAGTGGTTTGGTGGACAGGGAGGGCGATACGCAGTATTTT. Its protein is CASGLVDREGDTQYF. The rearrangement uses TRBV12-5 and TRBJ2-3, with D perhaps TRBD1 (8 bases). CDR3 length equals 15 residues. Trimming shortened V by 0 bases and J by 6 bases, and 13 bases separated the two germline ends. Germline assignment: CDR1 LGHNT and CDR2 FRNRAP.

In this sample, this clonotype turned up many times. The V and J genes are TRBV5-5 and TRBJ1-1, with no clear D. CDR3 length: 13 residues. CDR1 is SGHKS, CDR2 YYEKEE, per germline (reference sequence). The V gene lost 1 base and the J gene lost 1 base, with 5 bases spanning the gap. CDR3 in amino acids: CASSLPGNTEAFF. The CDR3 DNA reads TGTGCCAGCAGCTTGCCAGGGAACACTGAAGCTTTCTTT.

This clonotype was found a few times. The chain employs TRBV28 and TRBJ1-4; TRBD1 agrees at 12 bases. Germline V gene sequence: CDR1 MDHEN, CDR2 SYDVKM. J lost 6 bases, V lost 5 bases, and 10 bases had no gene match. This CDR3 is 17 amino acids long. CDR3 sequence reads: CASSPAGTGGWYEKLFF. The CDR3 nucleotides read TGTGCCAGCAGTCCCGCCGGGACAGGGGGCTGGTATGAAAAACTGTTTTTT.